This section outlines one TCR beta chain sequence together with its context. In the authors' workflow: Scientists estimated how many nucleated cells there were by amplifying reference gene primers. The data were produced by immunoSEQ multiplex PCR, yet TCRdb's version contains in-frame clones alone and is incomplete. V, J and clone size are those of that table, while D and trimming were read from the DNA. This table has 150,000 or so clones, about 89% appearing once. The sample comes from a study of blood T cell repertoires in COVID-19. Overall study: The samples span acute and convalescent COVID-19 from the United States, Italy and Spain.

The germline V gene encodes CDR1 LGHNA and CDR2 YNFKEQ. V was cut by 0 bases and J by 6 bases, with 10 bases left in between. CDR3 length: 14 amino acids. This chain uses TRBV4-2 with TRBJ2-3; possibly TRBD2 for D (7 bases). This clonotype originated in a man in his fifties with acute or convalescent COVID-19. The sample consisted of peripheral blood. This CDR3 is CASSQEGGDDTQYF. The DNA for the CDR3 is TGTGCCAGCAGCCAAGAAGGGGGGGATGATACGCAGTATTTT.